This T cell receptor beta chain stems from a study of T cell responses to AZD1222 COVID-19 vaccine. As for the study in general: It was second doses at about 4 or about 12 weeks that were pooled. Findings and caveats of the study: Close to half of spike-specific TCRs reportedly recognize unmutated variant regions.

To note about this clone: Its cognate antigen is unknown.

Assay used: immunoSEQ multiplex PCR; TCRdb lists only in-frame clones, some missing. The data contain about 110,000 clones, 70% to 90% of them singletons. This receptor was taken from an adult in good health. The sample here was peripheral blood, taken on day 0 of AZD1222 vaccination.

In nucleotides, the CDR3 is TGTGCCAGCTCACCAAACGTAGCAGATACGCAGTATTTT. Translation gives CASSPNVADTQYF. The J gene is TRBJ2-3, the V gene TRBV18; no clear D gene. Trimming removed 2 bases at V and 4 bases at J, with 7 bases between. This CDR3 is 13 amino acids long. Germline values: CDR1 KGHSH, CDR2 LQKENI.